Listed here are 25 T cell receptor beta chains from one sample, sequenced in a study of regulatory T cells in long-lasting Graves disease. Specified time point: persistent/refractory GD, antithyroid drugs over 5 years with positive TRAb. Extracted RNA from PBMCs served as the source of the TCR library. CDR3 regions were amplified by Arm-PCR using iRepertoire HTBI primers to build TCR beta libraries. TCRdb ran MiXCR on the multiplex PCR reads and lists one entry per CDR3 protein. Of about 430,000 distinct CDR3 sequences listed, around 20% are singletons. The source was peripheral blood mononuclear cells (PBMCs), collected when the disease was refractory, from a patient treated with antithyroid drugs. These receptors were collected from a female donor with Graves disease.

The rearrangement uses TRBV19 and TRBJ1-2, with D possibly matching TRBD1 (5 bases). CDR3 length equals 15 residues. From germline, CDR1 is LNHDA and CDR2 SQIVND (reference sequence). V shed 0 bases and J shed 8 bases, with 16 bases lying between them. This chain's CDR3 is CASSIDGGTLRGYTF. The CDR3, as DNA: TGTGCCAGTAGTATAGACGGGGGGACCCTTCGAGGCTACACCTTC.

The genes are TRBV7-9 and TRBJ2-7, with unresolved D. The CDR3 contains 15 residues. CDR1 is SEHNR, CDR2 FQNEAQ, per germline (reference sequence). Trimming stripped 3 bases from V and 5 bases from J, with 17 bases between. The CDR3 is CASSLESQVHHEQYF. CDR3 nucleotides: TGTGCCAGCAGCTTGGAGTCTCAGGTTCACCACGAGCAGTACTTC. The whole variable domain, remainder taken from reference TRBV7-9 and TRBJ2-7, is DTGVSQNPRHKITKRGQNVTFRCDPISEHNRLYWYRQTLGQGPEFLTYFQNEAQLEKSRLLSDRFSAERPKGSFSTLEIQRTEQGDSAMYLCASSLESQVHHEQYFGPGTRLTVT.

This clonotype came up many times. The rearrangement links TRBV7-9 to TRBJ2-7; tentatively, D is TRBD2 (6 bases). The germline V and J ends were trimmed by 7 bases and 7 bases, with 23 bases remaining between them. Germline loops: CDR1 SEHNR, CDR2 FQNEAQ (reference sequence). This CDR3 is built from 15 residues. The CDR3: CASTRAGTGGTEQYF. The CDR3 nucleotides are TGTGCCAGCACCCGGGCTGGGACTGGGGGGACGGAGCAGTACTTC. The variable domain in full, with the rest retrieved from reference TRBV7-9 and TRBJ2-7, is DTGVSQNPRHKITKRGQNVTFRCDPISEHNRLYWYRQTLGQGPEFLTYFQNEAQLEKSRLLSDRFSAERPKGSFSTLEIQRTEQGDSAMYLCASTRAGTGGTEQYFGPGTRLTVT.

The chain is built from TRBV20-1 and TRBJ2-3; D is undetermined. The CDR3 runs 11 residues. With 6 bases removed from V and 2 bases from J, the gap between germline ends came to 6 bases. CDR1 is DFQATT, CDR2 SNEGSKA, per germline (reference sequence). Here the CDR3 reads CSAVLTDTQYF. CDR3 in DNA: TGCAGTGCGGTCCTCACAGATACGCAGTATTTT.

Notes on this clonotype: This could be a read error, since a much larger clone is one nucleotide away. The CDR3 does not close with the conserved phenylalanine or tryptophan, likely indicating a read error. This chain joins TRBV19 and TRBJ1-1; possibly TRBD1 for D (5 bases). CDR1 and CDR2 from the germline V gene are LNHDA and SQIVND (reference sequence). The CDR3 contains 11 residues. Trimming removed 5 bases from V and 9 bases from J, with 10 bases in between. The CDR3 DNA is TGTGCCAGTAGTGCGACAGAAAAAGCTTTCTCT. The encoded protein is CASSATEKAFS.

V usage is TRBV7-3 and J usage is TRBJ2-1; D possibly uses TRBD1 or TRBD2 (6 bases each). V lost 4 bases to trimming and J lost 4 bases, with 14 bases between them. The CDR3 is 15 residues long. Per germline, CDR1 SGHTA and CDR2 FQGTGA. This CDR3 is CASSSLAGQYNEQFF. CDR3 nucleotides: TGTGCCAGCAGCTCCTTGGCGGGACAATACAATGAGCAGTTCTTC. Variable domain in full (rest from reference TRBV7-3 and TRBJ2-1): GAGVSQTPSNKVTEKGKYVELRCDPISGHTALYWYRQSLGQGPEFLIYFQGTGAADDSGLPNDRFFAVRPEGSVSTLKIQRTERGDSAVYLCASSSLAGQYNEQFFGPGTRLTVL.

This clonotype turned up a few times. The chain links TRBV5-1 to TRBJ2-7; tentatively, D is TRBD1 (6 bases). Germline-derived CDR1 and CDR2 are SGHRS and YFSETQ. Trimming pared 2 bases from V and 0 bases from J, leaving 9 bases between. The CDR3 sequence is 14 residues long. CDR3 amino acids: CASSLQGISYEQYF. CDR3 in DNA: TGCGCCAGCAGCTTACAGGGTATCTCCTACGAGCAGTACTTC.

This clonotype was recorded many times. This chain joins TRBV27 and TRBJ2-7; D possibly matches TRBD1 or TRBD2 (5 bases each). The CDR3 consists of 13 residues. Trimming stripped 3 bases from V and 7 bases from J, with 13 bases between. Germline values: CDR1 MNHEY, CDR2 SMNVEV (reference sequence). The DNA of the CDR3 is TGTGCCAGCAGTTTGCCCTCCTGGGGGGAGCAGTACTTC. It specifies CASSLPSWGEQYF.

This clonotype was recorded at least ten times. The chain combines TRBV6-1 with TRBJ1-5; 9 nucleotides align to TRBD1. With V trimmed by 2 bases and J by 4 bases, 3 bases remained unmatched. The CDR3 spans 15 residues. The V gene's germline CDR1 is MNHNS and CDR2 SASEGT. For the CDR3, the DNA is TGTGCCAGCAGTGAAATGACAGGGGGAAATCAGCCCCAGCATTTT. This translates into CASSEMTGGNQPQHF.

Here the CDR3 DNA reads TGCGCCAGCAGCGACCGGGACATCCTTAATTCACCCCTCCACTTT. Translated, it gives CASSDRDILNSPLHF. The rearrangement links TRBV5-1 to TRBJ1-6; maybe TRBD1 (6 bases). Per the germline V gene, CDR1 is SGHRS and CDR2 is YFSETQ. Trimming cost V 4 bases and J 6 bases, with 14 bases left between them. The CDR3 sequence is 15 residues long.

There are a few counts of this clonotype. The rearrangement links TRBV4-1 to TRBJ2-7; D not resolved. CDR1 MGHRA and CDR2 YSYEKL come from the germline V gene. The CDR3 is 15 amino acids. V was pared by 2 bases and J by 3 bases, with 14 bases between. The CDR3 is CASSQRFTESYEQYF. CDR3 nucleotide sequence: TGCGCCAGCAGCCAACGGTTCACGGAAAGCTACGAGCAGTACTTC.

The CDR3 sequence: CASKDPAKNIQYF. The CDR3 DNA reads as TGTGCCAGCAAGGATCCAGCCAAAAACATTCAGTACTTC. The chain couples TRBV6-1 to TRBJ2-4; D not certain. This CDR3 has 13 residues. Germline V gene data show CDR1 as MNHNS and CDR2 as SASEGT. The V end was cut by 7 bases, the J end by 0 bases, with 7 bases between.

This clonotype was observed many times. The CDR3 region is CATSLWTGQETQYF. In nucleotides, the CDR3 is TGTGCCACCAGCCTCTGGACAGGGCAAGAGACCCAGTACTTC. The V gene is TRBV15, the J gene TRBJ2-5; 8 nucleotides match TRBD1. The CDR3 sequence is 14 residues long. The trim removed 5 bases at V and 2 bases at J, leaving 4 bases unmatched. CDR1 LNHNV and CDR2 YYDKDF come from the germline V gene (reference sequence).

This clonotype occurred a few times. The gene calls are TRBV2 and TRBJ2-5; TRBD1 matches at 8 bases. Germline CDR1 SNHLY, CDR2 FYNNEI. The V gene end was trimmed by 4 bases and the J gene end by 2 bases; junction bases not matched to a gene: 9. The CDR3 length is 16 residues. CDR3 in amino acids: CASSASWTGRQETQYF. The CDR3 DNA is TGTGCCAGCAGTGCATCCTGGACAGGGAGACAAGAGACCCAGTACTTC. The variable domain in full, with the rest retrieved from reference TRBV2 and TRBJ2-5, is EPEVTQTPSHQVTQMGQEVILRCVPISNHLYFYWYRQILGQKVEFLVSFYNNEISEKSEIFDDQFSVERPDGSNFTLKIRSTKLEDSAMYFCASSASWTGRQETQYFGPGTRLLVL.

The chain is built from TRBV5-1 and TRBJ2-4; 14 nucleotides line up with TRBD2. V shed 0 bases and J 2 bases; nucleotides not matched to a gene: 7. The CDR3 sequence is 19 residues long. Germline V gives CDR1 SGHRS, CDR2 YFSETQ. This CDR3 reads CASSLEGLAGDTTKNIQYF. The CDR3 DNA follows: TGCGCCAGCAGCTTGGAGGGACTAGCGGGAGACACGACCAAAAACATTCAGTACTTC.

This clonotype was seen repeatedly, ten times or more. The V call is TRBV12-3 or TRBV12-4, the J call TRBJ2-5; 7 bases align to TRBD1. This CDR3 is built from 14 residues. V dropped 6 bases and J dropped 1; count of bases not matched to a gene: 5. CDR3 amino acids: CASRTGTVQETQYF. For the CDR3, the DNA is TGTGCCAGCAGAACCGGGACAGTCCAAGAGACCCAGTACTTC.

The CDR3 DNA follows: TGTGCCAGCAGGCCCGACAGGATCTCCTACAATGAGCAGTTCTTC. This gives the protein CASRPDRISYNEQFF. The gene calls are TRBV28 and TRBJ2-1, with D perhaps TRBD1 (6 bases). CDR1 is MDHEN and CDR2 is SYDVKM in the germline V gene. V lost 6 bases and J lost 0, with 12 bases in between. The CDR3 covers 15 residues.

This clonotype was seen only once. This may stem from a read error, because a much larger clone lies one nucleotide away. This CDR3 fails to terminate in the conserved phenylalanine or tryptophan, so it likely reflects a read error. The gene calls are TRBV2 and TRBJ2-5, with unresolved D. The CDR3 sequence is 14 residues long. Trimming stripped 5 bases from V and 0 bases from J, with 10 bases between. In germline, CDR1 is SNHLY, CDR2 FYNNEI. Here the CDR3 DNA reads TGTGCCAGCAGTTTATGGCTACACCAAGAGACCCAGTACTCC. Translating gives CASSLWLHQETQYS.

This clonotype was seen many times. This sequence joins TRBV20-1 and TRBJ2-7, with D possibly called TRBD1 or TRBD2 (5 bases each). From germline, CDR1 is DFQATT and CDR2 SNEGSKA (reference sequence). The V end was cut by 1 base, the J end by 4 bases, with 14 bases between. The CDR3 extends over 14 amino acids. This chain's CDR3 is CSARGGQAGYEQYF. The CDR3 DNA reads as TGCAGTGCTAGAGGAGGGCAGGCAGGGTACGAGCAGTACTTC.

The J gene is TRBJ2-4, the V gene TRBV20-1; 7 bases line up with TRBD2. J gave up 7 bases and V 5 bases, and 5 bases lay outside the gene matches. CDR1 is DFQATT and CDR2 is SNEGSKA in the germline V gene (reference sequence). This CDR3 comprises 12 residues. The CDR3 loop reads CSAGGGMNIQYF. CDR3 sequence (DNA): TGCAGTGCTGGGGGGGGTATGAACATTCAGTACTTC.

This clonotype occurred many times. J is TRBJ1-1 and V is TRBV5-1; D uncertain. The CDR3 is 15 amino acids. Germline lookup yields CDR1 SGHRS and CDR2 YFSETQ. Trimming removed 0 bases at V and 1 base at J, with 10 bases between. CDR3 nucleotides: TGCGCCAGCAGCTTGGAGAGTCCGCCGAACACTGAAGCTTTCTTT. Protein: CASSLESPPNTEAFF.

The chain joins TRBV5-4 to TRBJ2-7, with D maybe TRBD2 (5 bases). Germline V CDR1 and CDR2: SGHNT, YYREEE (reference sequence). The V end lost 4 bases, the J end lost 4 bases, and 18 bases lay between the germline ends. The CDR3 has 15 residues. This CDR3 is CASSPAGQRPYEQYF. Here the CDR3 DNA reads TGTGCCAGCAGCCCGGCGGGCCAGCGCCCTTACGAGCAGTACTTC.

The sample holds many counts of this clonotype. The rearrangement uses TRBV4-2 and TRBJ2-2; a weak D match, TRBD2 (5 bases). This CDR3 is 14 amino acids long. Germline V CDR1 and CDR2: LGHNA, YNFKEQ. Between the trimmed V and J ends, which lost 3 bases and 4 bases, there was a span of 9 bases. The CDR3 spells CASSHREGTGELFF. CDR3 coding DNA: TGTGCCAGCAGCCACCGAGAGGGCACCGGGGAGCTGTTTTTT.

There are many counts of this clonotype. The chain has TRBV4-1 and TRBJ2-5; 9 positions agree with TRBD1. Trimming cost V 2 bases and J 5 bases; bases outside gene matches: 3. The V gene's germline CDR1 is MGHRA and CDR2 YSYEKL. The CDR3 extends over 14 amino acids. CDR3 residues: CASSQPDRGETQYF. CDR3 in DNA: TGCGCCAGCAGCCAACCGGACAGGGGCGAGACCCAGTACTTC.

This clonotype was observed a few times. The chain couples TRBV25-1 to TRBJ2-7; 10 bases match TRBD1. J gave up 6 bases and V 2 bases, and 7 bases lay outside the gene matches. Germline-derived CDR1 and CDR2 are MGHDK and SYGVNS. The CDR3 runs 15 residues. The CDR3 protein is CASSEGGQGSGEQYF. In DNA form, the CDR3 reads TGTGCCAGCAGTGAAGGGGGACAGGGGTCCGGCGAGCAGTACTTC.